Listed below are T cell receptor beta chains from one sample, sequenced in a study of early T cells in non-severe SARS-CoV-2 infection. MiXCR was run by TCRdb on the 5' RACE reads, yielding one entry per CDR3 protein. The table includes about 81,000 distinct CDR3 sequences, 6% to 7% detected once. Material: whole blood. The receptors stem from an adult who was a healthcare worker with PCR-confirmed SARS-CoV-2 infection or an uninfected control (not recorded which). The CDR3 runs from the conserved cysteine through the conserved F or W. D genes are given only for firm matches. Some rows have no size entry. The others give once, few or many, or a class for an expanded clone.

J gene,clone size,V gene,D gene,CDR3 DNA,CDR3 protein
TRBJ2-1,NA,TRBV6-2/TRBV6-3,NA,TGTGCCAGCAGTTCCCACGCCTACAATGAGCAGTTCTTC,CASSSHAYNEQFF
TRBJ1-4,NA,TRBV5-6,NA,TGTGCCAGCAGCTTCGGACGGAGAAATGAAAAACTGTTTTTT,CASSFGRRNEKLFF
TRBJ1-5,NA,TRBV6-5,NA,TGTGCCAGCAGTTACAGTCTTGTGGGGACACCGAATCAGCCCCAGCATTTT,CASSYSLVGTPNQPQHF
TRBJ2-5,NA,TRBV19,TRBD2,TGTGCCAGTAGTACCCGGACTCGGCAAGCGGGGCAAGAGACCCAGTACTTC,CASSTRTRQAGQETQYF
TRBJ1-4,few,TRBV27,NA,TGTGCCAGCGGAACAAGCTATAATGAAAAACTGTTTTTT,CASGTSYNEKLFF
TRBJ1-5,few,TRBV28,NA,TGTGCCAGCAGCCCTCTAGACAGGAGTCTTTATCAGCCCCAGCATTTT,CASSPLDRSLYQPQHF
TRBJ1-5,many,TRBV12-3/TRBV12-4,NA,TGTGCCAGCAGTCCTGGGGACAATAGCAATCAGCCCCAGCATTTT,CASSPGDNSNQPQHF
TRBJ2-1,many,TRBV20-1,TRBD1,TGCAGTTCCTCAGAAGGGACAGGGGGCAATGAGCAGTTCTTC,CSSSEGTGGNEQFF
TRBJ2-3,many,TRBV20-1,NA,TGCAGTGCTCAAAATAGACAGGGACTCAGCACAGATACGCAGTATTTT,CSAQNRQGLSTDTQYF
TRBJ2-4,many,TRBV2,NA,TGTGCCAGCAGTGAAAAAAACATTCAGTACTTC,CASSEKNIQYF
TRBJ2-5,many,TRBV6-5,NA,TGTGCCAGCAGTTACTTGAACCAAGAGACCCAGTACTTC,CASSYLNQETQYF
TRBJ2-7,NA,TRBV11-2,TRBD1,TGTGCCAGCAGCTTAGAGGACAGGGGGTCCTACGAGCAGTACTTC,CASSLEDRGSYEQYF
TRBJ1-5,few,TRBV6-5,NA,TGTGCCAGCAGTTACTCGAAGCCGGGGCGGAGAAATCAGCCCCAGCATTTT,CASSYSKPGRRNQPQHF
TRBJ2-7,many,TRBV11-2,NA,TGTGCCAGCAGCATTTTATACGAGCAGTACTTC,CASSILYEQYF
TRBJ2-3,many,TRBV7-2,TRBD2,TGTGCCAGCAGCTCAAAAGCGGGAGGGGCAGATACGCAGTATTTT,CASSSKAGGADTQYF
TRBJ2-7,few,TRBV6-2/TRBV6-3,NA,TGTGCCAGCAGTTACGGATACTACGAGCAGTACTTC,CASSYGYYEQYF
TRBJ2-7,NA,TRBV7-9,NA,TGTGCCAGCAGCCAAACCCTCTCCTACGAGCAGTACTTC,CASSQTLSYEQYF
TRBJ2-1,NA,TRBV29-1,NA,TGCAGCGTTGAATTTTCAGGGAGGGAGGGGGCGCCAGTCAATGAGCAGTTCTTC,CSVEFSGREGAPVNEQFF
TRBJ2-1,many,TRBV19,TRBD2,TGTGCCAGTAGTATTGCAAGCGGGGGGGCCAGCTCCTACAATGAGCAGTTCTTC,CASSIASGGASSYNEQFF
TRBJ1-3,NA,TRBV2,NA,TGTGCCAGCAGACCAGGGGCACCCTCTGGAAACACCATATATTTT,CASRPGAPSGNTIYF
TRBJ2-3,few,TRBV7-2,NA,TGTGCCAGCAGCTCTCGACGGGAAGATACGCAGTATTTT,CASSSRREDTQYF
TRBJ1-5,NA,TRBV11-2,NA,TGTGCCAGCCGGGGACGGGAAAATCAGCCCCAGCATTTT,CASRGRENQPQHF
TRBJ1-6,few,TRBV11-2,NA,TGTGCCAGCAGCTTGAGGTCGAGCTCCTATAATTCACCCCTCCACTTT,CASSLRSSSYNSPLHF
TRBJ2-3,NA,TRBV2,NA,TGTGCCAGCAGTGTTCAGGGGGGGGACACAGATACGCAGTATTTT,CASSVQGGDTDTQYF
TRBJ2-2,NA,TRBV5-6,TRBD2,TGTGCCAGCAGCGGCGGGACCGAAACTCTAGCGGGGGGGAACGGGGAGCTGTTTTTT,CASSGGTETLAGGNGELFF